What follows are 17 T cell receptor beta chains derived from one specimen sequenced in a study of response to subunit inactivated influenza vaccine. TCRdb ran MiXCR on the RT-PCR reads and lists one entry per CDR3 protein. The data show about 520,000 distinct CDR3 sequences, about 25% seen once. The input for sequencing was CD4+ T cells sorted from PBMCs, taken roughly 5 days after vaccination. These receptors were collected from a man over 45 who received an inactivated influenza vaccine.

The V gene is TRBV20-1, the J gene TRBJ2-1; D might be TRBD1 or TRBD2, each matching 5 bases. Germline loops: CDR1 DFQATT, CDR2 SNEGSKA (reference sequence). V lost 0 bases and J lost 4, with 13 bases in between. This CDR3 contains 15 residues. The CDR3 reads CSARDNTGPYNEQFF. The CDR3 DNA is TGCAGTGCTAGAGATAATACGGGACCTTACAATGAGCAGTTCTTC.

This chain joins TRBV11-3 and TRBJ2-1; 12 bases fit TRBD1. The junction had 4 bases not matched to a gene; V was cut back by 4 bases and J by 9 bases. CDR1 and CDR2 from the germline V gene are SGHNT and YENEEA. The CDR3 loop spans 14 amino acids. In DNA, the CDR3 is TGTGCCAGCAGCTCCGGGACAGGGGGCACTGAGCAGTTCTTC. Amino acid sequence: CASSSGTGGTEQFF.

The chain is built from TRBV12-3 or TRBV12-4 and TRBJ2-3, with a weak D call TRBD2 (6 bases). With 5 bases removed from V and 1 base from J, the gap between germline ends came to 16 bases. There are 16 residues in the CDR3. This CDR3 is CASSPRGLLGTDTQYF. CDR3 in DNA: TGTGCCAGCAGTCCACGGGGACTTTTAGGCACAGATACGCAGTATTTT.

V is TRBV10-3 and J is TRBJ1-1; 9 bases map to TRBD1. This CDR3 is 15 amino acids long. In germline, CDR1 is ENHRY, CDR2 SYGVKD. Losses at the gene ends were 4 bases for V and 4 bases for J; bases not matched to a gene: 7. The CDR3 here is CAISGGTGLVTEAFF. The CDR3 DNA reads TGTGCCATCAGTGGCGGGACAGGGCTTGTCACTGAAGCTTTCTTT.

This chain joins TRBV5-5 and TRBJ1-2; no firm D call. This CDR3 region has 15 residues. Germline V CDR1 and CDR2: SGHKS, YYEKEE (reference sequence). V shed 4 bases and J shed 0 bases, with 13 bases lying between them. The CDR3 sequence is CASSGPGPANYGYTF. The CDR3 nucleotides are TGTGCCAGCAGCGGGCCAGGACCCGCTAACTATGGCTACACCTTC. The full variable domain, with the rest looked up from reference TRBV5-5 and TRBJ1-2, is DAGVTQSPTHLIKTRGQQVTLRCSPISGHKSVSWYQQVLGQGPQFIFQYYEKEERGRGNFPDRFSARQFPNYSSELNVNALLLGDSALYLCASSGPGPANYGYTFGSGTRLTVV.

There are a few counts of this clonotype. This sequence joins TRBV20-1 and TRBJ2-3, with 10 bases matching TRBD1. V shed 0 bases, J shed 5 bases, and the junction held 11 bases outside the gene matches. Germline V lookup: CDR1 DFQATT, CDR2 SNEGSKA (reference sequence). This CDR3 region has 17 residues. The CDR3 region has the DNA TGCAGTGCTAGAGATCCGACGAGACAGGGGGCGCGAGATACGCAGTATTTT. Translation gives CSARDPTRQGARDTQYF.

The chain has TRBV24-1 and TRBJ2-3; TRBD2 is a possible D gene (6 bases). V shed 0 bases and J shed 6 bases, with 15 bases lying between them. This CDR3 is built from 16 residues. The V gene's germline CDR1 is KGHDR and CDR2 SFDVKD. The CDR3 DNA follows: TGTGCCACCAGTGATTTGCGGTCGGGACTTTTGGATACGCAGTATTTT. It specifies CATSDLRSGLLDTQYF.

This clonotype was counted only a few times. The gene calls are TRBV5-6 and TRBJ2-4, with D unclear. Trimming pared 2 bases from V and 0 bases from J, leaving 6 bases between. From germline, CDR1 is SGHDT and CDR2 YYEEEE. The CDR3 has 14 residues. CDR3: CASSFDVAKNIQYF. CDR3 nucleotides: TGTGCCAGCAGCTTTGACGTAGCCAAAAACATTCAGTACTTC.

Ten or more counts support this clonotype. V is TRBV11-2 and J is TRBJ2-1; 8 nucleotides agree with TRBD2. Unmatched junction bases numbered 5, after V lost 0 bases and J lost 10 bases. From germline, CDR1 is SGHAT and CDR2 FQNNGV. The CDR3 totals 14 residues. CDR3 region: CASSLDGLAYEQFF. CDR3 nucleotides: TGTGCCAGCAGCTTAGATGGACTAGCCTACGAGCAGTTCTTC. The full variable domain, rest sourced from reference TRBV11-2 and TRBJ2-1, is EAGVAQSPRYKIIEKRQSVAFWCNPISGHATLYWYQQILGQGPKLLIQFQNNGVVDDSQLPKDRFSAERLKGVDSTLKIQPAKLEDSAVYLCASSLDGLAYEQFFGPGTRLTVL.

This chain uses TRBV5-1 with TRBJ2-7, with D perhaps matching TRBD2 (6 bases). Germline lookup yields CDR1 SGHRS and CDR2 YFSETQ. Trimming left V 0 bases short and J 3 bases short, with 19 bases between. The CDR3 is made up of 17 amino acids. CDR3 DNA: TGCGCCAGCAGCTTGGGGGCTAGGGGACTTTTAGTCTACGAGCAGTACTTC. It specifies CASSLGARGLLVYEQYF.

Written as DNA, the CDR3 is TGTGCCAGCAGTCGTCTGGACGCCGCCTCCTATAATTCACCCCTCCACTTT. Translating gives CASSRLDAASYNSPLHF. The chain has TRBV27 and TRBJ1-6, with D hard to call. The V end was cut by 5 bases, the J end by 0 bases, with 14 bases between. The CDR3 sequence is 17 residues long. Germline values: CDR1 MNHEY, CDR2 SMNVEV (reference sequence).

The rearrangement uses TRBV29-1 and TRBJ2-1; 12 nucleotides align to TRBD2. V lost 8 bases to trimming and J lost 5 bases; unmatched junction nucleotides: 7. This CDR3 contains 14 residues. Germline loops: CDR1 SQVTM, CDR2 ANQGSEA. This CDR3 reads CSYSRLAGDNEQFF. DNA of the CDR3: TGCAGCTATTCGAGACTAGCGGGGGACAATGAGCAGTTCTTC.

The chain recombines TRBV7-2 with TRBJ2-5; possibly TRBD2 for D (7 bases). The CDR3 is 15 amino acids. V was cut by 5 bases and J by 2 bases, with 15 bases left in between. The germline CDR1 and CDR2 sequences are SGHTA and FQGNSA. DNA of the CDR3: TGTGCCAGCAGCGCCTCTGCGGGGGCTCAAGAGACCCAGTACTTC. Translated, it gives CASSASAGAQETQYF.

This chain uses TRBV10-3 with TRBJ2-6; the D call may be TRBD1 or TRBD2 (6 bases each). Trimming removed 7 bases from V and 0 bases from J, with 16 bases in between. The CDR3 runs 17 residues. Germline CDR1 and CDR2: ENHRY and SYGVKD. The CDR3 DNA sequence: TGTGCCATCACGGCCGGAGGGGGTAACTCTGGGGCCAACGTCCTGACTTTC. Protein: CAITAGGGNSGANVLTF.

This clonotype was detected only a few times. V usage is TRBV24-1 and J usage is TRBJ2-3, with D perhaps being TRBD1 or TRBD2 (5 bases each). V was cut by 3 bases and J by 2 bases, with 14 bases left in between. Germline values: CDR1 KGHDR, CDR2 SFDVKD. The CDR3 runs to 16 residues. CDR3 in DNA: TGTGCCACCAGTGATCGTCGGGACCGCCTCACAGATACGCAGTATTTT. Its translation: CATSDRRDRLTDTQYF.

The CDR3, as DNA: TGCGCCAGCAGCTCCGGGACTAGTTTAAGCGAGCAGTACTTC. It codes for CASSSGTSLSEQYF. V and J are TRBV5-1 and TRBJ2-7; 8 bases match TRBD2. CDR1 is SGHRS and CDR2 is YFSETQ in the germline V gene. CDR3 length: 14 residues. J gave up 6 bases and V 3 bases, and 8 bases lay outside the gene matches. Filled out from reference TRBV5-1 and TRBJ2-7, the complete variable domain reads KAGVTQTPRYLIKTRGQQVTLSCSPISGHRSVSWYQQTPGQGLQFLFEYFSETQRNKGNFPGRFSGRQFSNSRSEMNVSTLELGDSALYLCASSSGTSLSEQYFGPGTRLTVT.

This clonotype occurred a few times. The J gene is TRBJ2-1, the V gene TRBV12-3 or TRBV12-4; 7 nucleotides agree with TRBD1. J gave up 3 bases and V 3 bases, and 2 bases lay outside the gene matches. This CDR3 has 14 amino acids. CDR3 coding DNA: TGTGCCAGCAGTTTCGGGACAGACTACAATGAGCAGTTCTTC. This encodes CASSFGTDYNEQFF.